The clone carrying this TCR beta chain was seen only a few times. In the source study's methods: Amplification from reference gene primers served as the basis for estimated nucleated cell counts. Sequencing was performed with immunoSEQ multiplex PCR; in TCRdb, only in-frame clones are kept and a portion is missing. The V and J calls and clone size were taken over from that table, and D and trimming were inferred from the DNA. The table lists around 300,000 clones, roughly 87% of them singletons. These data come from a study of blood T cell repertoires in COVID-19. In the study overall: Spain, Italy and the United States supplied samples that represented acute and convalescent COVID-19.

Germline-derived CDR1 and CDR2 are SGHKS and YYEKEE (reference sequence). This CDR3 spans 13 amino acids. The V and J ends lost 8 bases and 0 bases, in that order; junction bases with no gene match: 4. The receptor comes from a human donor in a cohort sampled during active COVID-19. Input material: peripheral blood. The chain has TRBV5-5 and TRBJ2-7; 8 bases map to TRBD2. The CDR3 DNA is TGTGCCAGAAAGACTAGCGACTCCTACGAGCAGTACTTC. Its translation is CARKTSDSYEQYF. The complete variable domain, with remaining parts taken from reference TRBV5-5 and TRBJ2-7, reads DAGVTQSPTHLIKTRGQQVTLRCSPISGHKSVSWYQQVLGQGPQFIFQYYEKEERGRGNFPDRFSARQFPNYSSELNVNALLLGDSALYLCARKTSDSYEQYFGPGTRLTVT.